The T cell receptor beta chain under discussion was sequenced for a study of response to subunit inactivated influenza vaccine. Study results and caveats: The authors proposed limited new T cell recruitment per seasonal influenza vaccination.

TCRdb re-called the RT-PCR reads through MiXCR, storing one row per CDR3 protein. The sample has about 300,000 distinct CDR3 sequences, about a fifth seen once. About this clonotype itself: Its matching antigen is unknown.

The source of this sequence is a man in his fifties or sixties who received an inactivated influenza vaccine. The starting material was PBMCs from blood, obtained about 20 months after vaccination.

The CDR3 spells CASSLEGDGFQPQHF. The CDR3 DNA sequence: TGCGCCAGCAGCTTGGAAGGGGATGGATTTCAGCCCCAGCATTTT. The chain joins TRBV5-1 to TRBJ1-5; tentatively, D is TRBD1 (5 bases). V was cut by 0 bases and J by 6 bases, with 13 bases left in between. CDR3 length: 15 residues. The germline gives CDR1 SGHRS, CDR2 YFSETQ. Supplemented by reference TRBV5-1 and TRBJ1-5, the full variable domain reads KAGVTQTPRYLIKTRGQQVTLSCSPISGHRSVSWYQQTPGQGLQFLFEYFSETQRNKGNFPGRFSGRQFSNSRSEMNVSTLELGDSALYLCASSLEGDGFQPQHFGDGTRLSIL.